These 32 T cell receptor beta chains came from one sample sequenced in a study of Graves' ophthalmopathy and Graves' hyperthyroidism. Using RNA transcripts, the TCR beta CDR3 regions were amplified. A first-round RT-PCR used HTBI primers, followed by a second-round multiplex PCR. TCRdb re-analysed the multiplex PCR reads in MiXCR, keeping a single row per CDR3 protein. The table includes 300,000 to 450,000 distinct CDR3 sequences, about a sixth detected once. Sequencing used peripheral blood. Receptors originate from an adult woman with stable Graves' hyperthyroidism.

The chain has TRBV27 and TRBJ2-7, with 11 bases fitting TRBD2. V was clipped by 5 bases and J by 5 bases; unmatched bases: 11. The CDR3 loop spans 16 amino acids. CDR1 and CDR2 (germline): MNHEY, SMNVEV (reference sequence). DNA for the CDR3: TGTGCCAGCAGTCCTTCCCTAGCGGGGGGCCTAGACGAGCAGTACTTC. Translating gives CASSPSLAGGLDEQYF.

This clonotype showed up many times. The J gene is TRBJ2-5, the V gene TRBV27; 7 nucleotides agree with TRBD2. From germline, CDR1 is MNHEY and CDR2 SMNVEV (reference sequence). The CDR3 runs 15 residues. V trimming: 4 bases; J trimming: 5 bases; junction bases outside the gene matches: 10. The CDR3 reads CASSSHGRRPETQYF. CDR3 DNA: TGTGCCAGCAGTTCCCACGGGAGGCGCCCGGAGACCCAGTACTTC.

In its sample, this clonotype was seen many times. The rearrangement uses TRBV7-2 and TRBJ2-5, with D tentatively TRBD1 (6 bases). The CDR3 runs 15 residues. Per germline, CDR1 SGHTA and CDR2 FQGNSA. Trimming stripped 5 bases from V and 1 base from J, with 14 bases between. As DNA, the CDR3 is TGTGCCAGCAGCGCCATTGACAGGACCCAAGAGACCCAGTACTTC. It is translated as CASSAIDRTQETQYF. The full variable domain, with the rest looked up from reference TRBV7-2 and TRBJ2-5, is GAGVSQSPSNKVTEKGKDVELRCDPISGHTALYWYRQSLGQGLEFLIYFQGNSAPDKSGLPSDRFSAERTGGSVSTLTIQRTQQEDSAVYLCASSAIDRTQETQYFGPGTRLLVL.

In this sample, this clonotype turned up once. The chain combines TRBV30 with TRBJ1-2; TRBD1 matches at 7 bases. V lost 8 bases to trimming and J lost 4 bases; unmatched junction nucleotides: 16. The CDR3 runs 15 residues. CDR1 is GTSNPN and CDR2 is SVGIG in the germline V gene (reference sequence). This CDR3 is CAAHVEQGTGYGYTF. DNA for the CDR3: TGTGCCGCTCACGTTGAACAGGGGACCGGCTATGGCTACACCTTC.

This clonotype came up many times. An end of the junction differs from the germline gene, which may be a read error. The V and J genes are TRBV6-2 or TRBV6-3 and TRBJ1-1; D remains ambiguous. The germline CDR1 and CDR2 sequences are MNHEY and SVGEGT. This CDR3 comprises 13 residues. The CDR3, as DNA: TGTGCCAGCAGTTACTTTCGGGGTACTGAAGCTTCCTTT. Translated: CASSYFRGTEASF.

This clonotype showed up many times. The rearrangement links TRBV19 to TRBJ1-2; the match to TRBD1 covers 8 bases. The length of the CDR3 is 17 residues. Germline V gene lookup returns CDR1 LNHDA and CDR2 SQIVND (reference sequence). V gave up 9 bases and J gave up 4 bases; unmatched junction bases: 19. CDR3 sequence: CASTKVPGRGHGYGYTF. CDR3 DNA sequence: TGTGCCAGCACAAAGGTTCCGGGCAGGGGGCACGGCTATGGCTACACCTTC.

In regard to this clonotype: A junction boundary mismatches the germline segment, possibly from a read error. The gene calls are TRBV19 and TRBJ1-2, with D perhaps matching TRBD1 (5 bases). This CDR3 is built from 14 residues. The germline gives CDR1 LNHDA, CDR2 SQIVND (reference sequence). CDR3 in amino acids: CASKTYPGHYRYTF. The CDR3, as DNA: TGTGCCAGTAAGACTTATCCAGGGCACTATCGCTACACCTTC.

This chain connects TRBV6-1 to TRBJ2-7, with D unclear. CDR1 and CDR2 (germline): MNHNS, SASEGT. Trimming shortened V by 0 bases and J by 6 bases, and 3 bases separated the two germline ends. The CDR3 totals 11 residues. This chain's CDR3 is CASSEAGEQYF. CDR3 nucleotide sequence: TGTGCCAGCAGTGAAGCTGGCGAGCAGTACTTC.

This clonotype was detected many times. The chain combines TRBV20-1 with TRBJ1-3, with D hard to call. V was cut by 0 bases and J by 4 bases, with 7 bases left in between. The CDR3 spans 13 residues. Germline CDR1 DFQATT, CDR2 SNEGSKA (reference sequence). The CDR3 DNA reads TGCAGTGCTAGAGATCCCGACGGAAACACCATATATTTT. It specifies CSARDPDGNTIYF.

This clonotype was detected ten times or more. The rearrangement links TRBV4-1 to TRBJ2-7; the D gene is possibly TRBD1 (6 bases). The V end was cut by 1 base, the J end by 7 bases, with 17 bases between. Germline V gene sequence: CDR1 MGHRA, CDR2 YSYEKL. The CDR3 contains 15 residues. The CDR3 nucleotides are TGCGCCAGCAGCCAAGCTAAGGACAGATCTGGAGAGCAGTACTTC. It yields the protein CASSQAKDRSGEQYF.

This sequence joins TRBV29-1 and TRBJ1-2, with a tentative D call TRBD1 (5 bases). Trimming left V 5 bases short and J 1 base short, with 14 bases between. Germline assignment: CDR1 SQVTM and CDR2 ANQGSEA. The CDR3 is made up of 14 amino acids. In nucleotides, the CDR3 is TGCAGCGTTTCCGGGACGGAAGTTAACTATGGCTACACCTTC. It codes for CSVSGTEVNYGYTF.

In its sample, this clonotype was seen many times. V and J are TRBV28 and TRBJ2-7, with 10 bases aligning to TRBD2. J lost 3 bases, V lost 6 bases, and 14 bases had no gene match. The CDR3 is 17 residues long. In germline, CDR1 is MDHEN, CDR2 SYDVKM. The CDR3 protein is CASRGPTASGSFYEQYF. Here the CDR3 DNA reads TGTGCCAGCAGGGGCCCAACCGCTAGCGGGAGTTTCTACGAGCAGTACTTC.

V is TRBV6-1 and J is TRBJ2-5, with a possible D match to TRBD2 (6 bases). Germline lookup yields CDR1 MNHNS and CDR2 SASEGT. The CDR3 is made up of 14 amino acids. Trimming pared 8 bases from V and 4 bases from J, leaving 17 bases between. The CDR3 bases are TGTGCCAGCGCCCTCGGGGGTGTGGGAGAGACCCAGTACTTC. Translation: CASALGGVGETQYF.

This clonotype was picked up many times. CDR3 in DNA: TGTGCCAGCAGTTTAGGGACAGGGAGGAGCACTGAAGCTTTCTTT. Amino acids: CASSLGTGRSTEAFF. This chain uses TRBV12-3 or TRBV12-4 with TRBJ1-1, with TRBD1 matching 8 bases. The J segment lost 4 bases and the V segment lost 1 base, leaving 5 bases of the junction unmatched. CDR3 size: 15 residues.

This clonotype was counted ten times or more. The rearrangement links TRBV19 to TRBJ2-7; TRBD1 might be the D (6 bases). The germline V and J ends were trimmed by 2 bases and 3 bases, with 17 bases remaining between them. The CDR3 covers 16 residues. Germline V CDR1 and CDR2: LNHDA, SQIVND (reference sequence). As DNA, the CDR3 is TGTGCCAGTAGTATATCAAGCCGGGACACCTACTACGAGCAGTACTTC. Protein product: CASSISSRDTYYEQYF.

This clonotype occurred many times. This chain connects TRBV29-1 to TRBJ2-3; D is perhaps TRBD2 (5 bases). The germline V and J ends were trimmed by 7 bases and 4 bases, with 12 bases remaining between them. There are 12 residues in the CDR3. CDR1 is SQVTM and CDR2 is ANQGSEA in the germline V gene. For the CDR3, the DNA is TGCAGCGCCACTAGGACCTCAGATACGCAGTATTTT. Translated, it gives CSATRTSDTQYF.

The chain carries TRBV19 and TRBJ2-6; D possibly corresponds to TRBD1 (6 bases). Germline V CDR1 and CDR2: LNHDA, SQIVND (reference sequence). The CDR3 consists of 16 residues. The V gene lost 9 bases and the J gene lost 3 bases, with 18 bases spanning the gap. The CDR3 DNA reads TGTGCCAGCGCAGGGGTTTTATACGGTGGGGCCAACGTCCTGACTTTC. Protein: CASAGVLYGGANVLTF.

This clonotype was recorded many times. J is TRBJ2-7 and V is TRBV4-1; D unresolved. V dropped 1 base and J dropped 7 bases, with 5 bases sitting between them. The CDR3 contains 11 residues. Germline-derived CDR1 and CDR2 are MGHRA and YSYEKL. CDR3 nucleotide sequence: TGCGCCAGCAGCCAAGTGGGGGAGCAGTACTTC. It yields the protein CASSQVGEQYF.

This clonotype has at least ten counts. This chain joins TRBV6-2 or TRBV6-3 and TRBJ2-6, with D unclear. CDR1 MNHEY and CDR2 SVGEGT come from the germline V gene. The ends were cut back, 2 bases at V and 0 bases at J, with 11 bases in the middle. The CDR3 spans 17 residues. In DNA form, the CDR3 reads TGTGCCAGCAGTTACGGTCATCCGAGCTCTGGGGCCAACGTCCTGACTTTC. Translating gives CASSYGHPSSGANVLTF.

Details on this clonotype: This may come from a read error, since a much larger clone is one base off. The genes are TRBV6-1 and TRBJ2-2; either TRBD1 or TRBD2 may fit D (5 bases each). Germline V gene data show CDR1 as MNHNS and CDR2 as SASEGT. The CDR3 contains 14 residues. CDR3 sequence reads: CASRMDFNTGDLFF. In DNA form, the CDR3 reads TGTGCCAGCAGAATGGACTTTAACACCGGGGACCTGTTTTTT.

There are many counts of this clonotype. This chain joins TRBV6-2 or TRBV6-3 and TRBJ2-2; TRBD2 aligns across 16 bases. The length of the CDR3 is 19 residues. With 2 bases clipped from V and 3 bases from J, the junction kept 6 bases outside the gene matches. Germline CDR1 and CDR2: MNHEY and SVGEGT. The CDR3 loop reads CASSYPGTSGRADTGELFF. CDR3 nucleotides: TGTGCCAGCAGTTACCCCGGGACTAGCGGGAGGGCAGACACCGGGGAGCTGTTTTTT.

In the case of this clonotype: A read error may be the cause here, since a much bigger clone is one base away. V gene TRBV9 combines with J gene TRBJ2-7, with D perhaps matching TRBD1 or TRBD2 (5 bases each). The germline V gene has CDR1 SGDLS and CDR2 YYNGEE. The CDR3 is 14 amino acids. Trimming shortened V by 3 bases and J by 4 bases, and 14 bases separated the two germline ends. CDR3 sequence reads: CASSEGPRGYEQYF. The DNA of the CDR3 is TGTGCCAGCAGCGAGGGCCCGAGGGGTTACGAGCAGTACTTC.

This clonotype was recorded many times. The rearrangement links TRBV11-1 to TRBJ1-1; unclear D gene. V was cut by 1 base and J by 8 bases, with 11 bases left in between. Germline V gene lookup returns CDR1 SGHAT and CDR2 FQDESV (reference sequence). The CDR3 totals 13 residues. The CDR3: CASSLVRREEAFF. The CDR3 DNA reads TGTGCCAGCAGCTTAGTCAGGAGGGAAGAAGCTTTCTTT. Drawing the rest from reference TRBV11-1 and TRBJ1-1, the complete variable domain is EAEVAQSPRYKITEKSQAVAFWCDPISGHATLYWYRQILGQGPELLVQFQDESVVDDSQLPKDRFSAERLKGVDSTLKIQPAELGDSAMYLCASSLVRREEAFFGQGTRLTVV.

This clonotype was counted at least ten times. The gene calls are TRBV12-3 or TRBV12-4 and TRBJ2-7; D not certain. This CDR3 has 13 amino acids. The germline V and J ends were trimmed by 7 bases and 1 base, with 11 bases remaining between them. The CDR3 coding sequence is TGTGCCAGCACCCTTAGCCCGTCCTACGAGCAGTACTTC. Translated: CASTLSPSYEQYF.

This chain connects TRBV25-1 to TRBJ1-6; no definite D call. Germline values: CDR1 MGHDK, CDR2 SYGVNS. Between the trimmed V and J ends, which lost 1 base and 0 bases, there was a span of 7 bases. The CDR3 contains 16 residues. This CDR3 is CASSESVPSYNSPLHF. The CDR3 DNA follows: TGTGCCAGCAGTGAATCGGTACCCTCCTATAATTCACCCCTCCACTTT.

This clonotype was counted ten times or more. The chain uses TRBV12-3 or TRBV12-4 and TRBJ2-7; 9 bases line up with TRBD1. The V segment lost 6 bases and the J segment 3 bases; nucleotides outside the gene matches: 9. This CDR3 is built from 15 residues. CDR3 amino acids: CASSSSDRGVYEQYF. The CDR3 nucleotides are TGTGCCAGCAGCTCCTCGGACAGGGGCGTCTACGAGCAGTACTTC.

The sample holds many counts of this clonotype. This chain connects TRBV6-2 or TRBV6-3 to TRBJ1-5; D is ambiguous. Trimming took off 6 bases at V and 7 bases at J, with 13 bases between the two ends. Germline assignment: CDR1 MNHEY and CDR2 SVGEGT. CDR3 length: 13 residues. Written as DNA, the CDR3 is TGTGCCAGCAGCAACGGACCTGCACAGCCCCAGCATTTT. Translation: CASSNGPAQPQHF.

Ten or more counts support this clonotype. The CDR3 DNA follows: TGTGCCACTATGTCAGGGGGCAATCAGCCCCAGCATTTT. Residues: CATMSGGNQPQHF. The chain recombines TRBV6-1 with TRBJ1-5, with a tentative D call TRBD1 (6 bases). The CDR3 is made up of 13 amino acids. Germline CDR1 MNHNS, CDR2 SASEGT. V was cut by 10 bases and J by 2 bases, with 12 bases left in between.

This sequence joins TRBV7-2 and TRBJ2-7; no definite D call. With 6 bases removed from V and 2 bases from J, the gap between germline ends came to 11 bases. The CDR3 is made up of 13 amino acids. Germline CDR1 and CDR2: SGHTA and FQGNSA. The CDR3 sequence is CASSHGPAYEQYF. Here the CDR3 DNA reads TGTGCCAGCAGTCATGGTCCAGCCTACGAGCAGTACTTC. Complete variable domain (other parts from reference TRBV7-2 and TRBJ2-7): GAGVSQSPSNKVTEKGKDVELRCDPISGHTALYWYRQSLGQGLEFLIYFQGNSAPDKSGLPSDRFSAERTGGSVSTLTIQRTQQEDSAVYLCASSHGPAYEQYFGPGTRLTVT.

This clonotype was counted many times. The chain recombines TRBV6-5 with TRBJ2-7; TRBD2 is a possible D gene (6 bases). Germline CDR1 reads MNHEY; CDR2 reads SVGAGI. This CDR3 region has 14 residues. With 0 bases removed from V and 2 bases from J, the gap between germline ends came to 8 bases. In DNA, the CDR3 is TGTGCCAGCAGTTACTCACGACTAGCCTACGAGCAGTACTTC. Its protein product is CASSYSRLAYEQYF.

CDR3 sequence reads: CASSFVRGPSKNIQYF. Written as DNA, the CDR3 is TGTGCCAGCAGTTTTGTGAGAGGGCCCTCCAAAAACATTCAGTACTTC. The V gene is TRBV6-2 or TRBV6-3, the J gene TRBJ2-4, with a weak D call TRBD2 (5 bases). Germline V CDR1 and CDR2: MNHEY, SVGEGT. The V end lost 4 bases, the J end lost 2 bases, and 15 bases lay between the germline ends. This CDR3 has 16 amino acids.

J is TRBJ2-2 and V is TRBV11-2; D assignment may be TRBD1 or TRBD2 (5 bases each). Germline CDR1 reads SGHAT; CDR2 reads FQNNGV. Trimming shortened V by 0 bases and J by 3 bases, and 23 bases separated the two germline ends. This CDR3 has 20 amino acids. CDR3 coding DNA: TGTGCCAGCAGCTTAGAGGTTAGGGTGAGGGGATTGACGGACACCGGGGAGCTGTTTTTT. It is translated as CASSLEVRVRGLTDTGELFF. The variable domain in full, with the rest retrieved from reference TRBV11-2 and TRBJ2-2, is EAGVAQSPRYKIIEKRQSVAFWCNPISGHATLYWYQQILGQGPKLLIQFQNNGVVDDSQLPKDRFSAERLKGVDSTLKIQPAKLEDSAVYLCASSLEVRVRGLTDTGELFFGEGSRLTVL.